This T cell receptor (beta chain) was recovered during a study of cytomegalovirus exposure and HLA in healthy donors. On the study more broadly: The same platform as the roughly 670 first-cohort repertoires was used for the 90 to 150 validation repertoires, a later analysis reported.

Study-wide results and limits: Cytomegalovirus-associated status was assigned to some 160 TCR beta chains.

The validation cohort, a group of under 150 subjects, included the donors and was separate from the approximately 700-subject first cohort. Germline lookup yields CDR1 LNHDA and CDR2 SQIVND (reference sequence). The trim removed 8 bases at V and 14 bases at J, leaving 18 bases unmatched. The CDR3 extends over 15 amino acids. Of note for this clone: Its cognate antigen is unknown.

The table came from immunoSEQ multiplex PCR; TCRdb's copy has only in-frame clones and leaves some out. The sample lists a few hundred thousand clones, roughly 90% seen once, with about 0.36% in the top ten. The V call is TRBV19, the J call TRBJ1-6, with 7 nucleotides matching TRBD1. The clonotype was recovered from a woman aged 18-29 years in good health and CMV-seronegative. The sample taken for sequencing was PBMCs. The CDR3 region is CASRDGPGQKLALHF. DNA of the CDR3: TGTGCCAGTCGAGATGGGCCGGGACAGAAGTTAGCCCTCCACTTT.